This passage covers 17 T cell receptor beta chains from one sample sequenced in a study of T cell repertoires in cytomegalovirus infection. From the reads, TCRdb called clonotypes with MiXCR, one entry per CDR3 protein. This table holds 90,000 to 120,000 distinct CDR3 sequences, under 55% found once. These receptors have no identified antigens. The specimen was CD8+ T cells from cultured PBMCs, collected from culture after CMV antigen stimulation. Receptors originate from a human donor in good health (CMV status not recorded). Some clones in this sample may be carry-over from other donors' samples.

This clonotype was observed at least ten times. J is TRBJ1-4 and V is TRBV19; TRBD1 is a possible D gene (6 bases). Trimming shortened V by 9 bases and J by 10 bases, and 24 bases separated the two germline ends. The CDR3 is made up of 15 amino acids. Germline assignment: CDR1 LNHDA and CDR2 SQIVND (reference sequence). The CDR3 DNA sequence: TGTGCCAGCCTTACTACGGAGGGACAAGCGGGAAAACTGTTTTTT. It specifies CASLTTEGQAGKLFF.

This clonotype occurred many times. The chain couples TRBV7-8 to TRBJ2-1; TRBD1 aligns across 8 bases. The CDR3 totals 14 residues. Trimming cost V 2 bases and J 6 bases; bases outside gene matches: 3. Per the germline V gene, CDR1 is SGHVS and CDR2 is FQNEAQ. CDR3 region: CASSLYGQGNEQFF. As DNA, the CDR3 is TGTGCCAGCAGCTTATATGGACAGGGCAATGAGCAGTTCTTC.

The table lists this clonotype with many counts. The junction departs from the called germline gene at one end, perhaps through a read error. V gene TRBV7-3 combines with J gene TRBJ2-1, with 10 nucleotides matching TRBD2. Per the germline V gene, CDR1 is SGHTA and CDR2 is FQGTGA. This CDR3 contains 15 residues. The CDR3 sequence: CASSLSGGVSGEQFF. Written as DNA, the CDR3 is TGTGCCAGCAGTTTAAGCGGGGGGGTGAGTGGTGAGCAGTTCTTC.

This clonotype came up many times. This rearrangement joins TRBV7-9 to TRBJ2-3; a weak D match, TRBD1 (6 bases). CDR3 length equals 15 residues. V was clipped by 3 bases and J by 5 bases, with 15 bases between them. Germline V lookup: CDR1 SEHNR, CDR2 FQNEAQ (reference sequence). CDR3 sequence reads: CASSFVGGQGDTQYF. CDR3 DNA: TGTGCCAGCAGCTTCGTAGGGGGTCAAGGAGATACGCAGTATTTT.

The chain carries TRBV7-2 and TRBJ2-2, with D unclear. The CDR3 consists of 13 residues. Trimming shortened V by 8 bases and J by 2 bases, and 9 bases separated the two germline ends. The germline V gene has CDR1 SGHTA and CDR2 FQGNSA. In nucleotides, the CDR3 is TGTGCCAGCTCAACAGAAAACACCGGGGAGCTGTTTTTT. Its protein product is CASSTENTGELFF.

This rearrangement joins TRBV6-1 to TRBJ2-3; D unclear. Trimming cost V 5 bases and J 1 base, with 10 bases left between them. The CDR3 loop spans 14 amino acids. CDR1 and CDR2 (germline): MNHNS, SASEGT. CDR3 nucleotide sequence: TGTGCCAGCAGTTCAGCACTCGGCACAGATACGCAGTATTTT. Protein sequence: CASSSALGTDTQYF.

The CDR3 nucleotides are TGTGCCAGCAGCTTCAATCCCGGAGTCGAGAACACCGGGGAGCTGTTTTTT. This encodes CASSFNPGVENTGELFF. This chain connects TRBV7-2 to TRBJ2-2; no clear D. From germline, CDR1 is SGHTA and CDR2 FQGNSA. The CDR3 extends over 17 amino acids. V gave up 3 bases and J gave up 1 base, with 15 bases separating them.

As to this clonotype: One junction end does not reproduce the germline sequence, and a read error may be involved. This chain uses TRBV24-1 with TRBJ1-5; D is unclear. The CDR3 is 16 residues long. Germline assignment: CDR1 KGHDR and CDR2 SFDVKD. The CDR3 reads CATSDSRFSSNQPQRF. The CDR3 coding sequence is TGTGCCACCAGTGATTCGAGGTTCAGTAGCAATCAGCCCCAGCGTTTT.

CDR3 sequence reads: CASQYVGSNEQFF. CDR3 coding DNA: TGTGCCAGTCAGTATGTGGGGAGCAATGAGCAGTTCTTC. This sequence joins TRBV19 and TRBJ2-1, with D tentatively TRBD2 (5 bases). The germline V gene has CDR1 LNHDA and CDR2 SQIVND (reference sequence). V lost 8 bases to trimming and J lost 6 bases, with 14 bases between them. This CDR3 comprises 13 residues. Full variable domain (missing parts from reference TRBV19 and TRBJ2-1): DGGITQSPKYLFRKEGQNVTLSCEQNLNHDAMYWYRQDPGQGLRLIYYSQIVNDFQKGDIAEGYSVSREKKESFPLTVTSAQKNPTAFYLCASQYVGSNEQFFGPGTRLTVL.

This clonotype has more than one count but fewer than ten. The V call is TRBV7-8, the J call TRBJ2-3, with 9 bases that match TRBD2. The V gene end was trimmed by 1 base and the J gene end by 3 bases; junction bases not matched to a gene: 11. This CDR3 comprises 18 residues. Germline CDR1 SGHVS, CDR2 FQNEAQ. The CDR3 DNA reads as TGTGCCAGCAGCTTAGTGGAGTCGGCGGGGGGGCAAACAGATACGCAGTATTTT. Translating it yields CASSLVESAGGQTDTQYF.

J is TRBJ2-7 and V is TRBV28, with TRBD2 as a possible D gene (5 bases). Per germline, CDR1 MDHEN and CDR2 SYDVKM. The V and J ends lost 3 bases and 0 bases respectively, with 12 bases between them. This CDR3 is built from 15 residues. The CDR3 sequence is CASSFRGPLSYEQYF. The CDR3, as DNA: TGTGCCAGCAGTTTTCGGGGTCCCCTCTCCTACGAGCAGTACTTC.

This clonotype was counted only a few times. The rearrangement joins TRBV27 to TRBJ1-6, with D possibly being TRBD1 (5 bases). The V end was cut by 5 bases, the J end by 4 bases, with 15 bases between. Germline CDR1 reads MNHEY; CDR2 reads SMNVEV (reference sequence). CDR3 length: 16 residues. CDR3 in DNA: TGTGCCAGCAGTCCGTCCCAGGGCGAGTATAATTCACCCCTCCACTTT. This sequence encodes CASSPSQGEYNSPLHF.

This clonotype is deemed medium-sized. The CDR3 nucleotides are TGTGCCAGCAGTCCGCCTAGCGGGGCGAGCACAGATACGCAGTATTTT. This sequence encodes CASSPPSGASTDTQYF. The V call is TRBV12-3 or TRBV12-4, the J call TRBJ2-3; TRBD2 agrees at 9 bases. Trimming removed 5 bases from V and 0 bases from J; junction bases left unmatched: 6. CDR3 length equals 16 residues.

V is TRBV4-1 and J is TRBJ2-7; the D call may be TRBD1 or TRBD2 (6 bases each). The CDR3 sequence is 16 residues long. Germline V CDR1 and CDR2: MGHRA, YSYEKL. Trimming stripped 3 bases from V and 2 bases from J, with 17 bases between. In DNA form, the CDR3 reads TGCGCCAGCAGCCATACGCCGGGGGCGCTCGCCTACGAGCAGTACTTC. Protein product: CASSHTPGALAYEQYF.

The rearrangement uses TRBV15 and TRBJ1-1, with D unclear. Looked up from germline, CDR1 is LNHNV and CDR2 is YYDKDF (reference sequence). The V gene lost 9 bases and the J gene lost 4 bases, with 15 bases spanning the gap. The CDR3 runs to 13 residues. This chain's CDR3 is CATSPALFTEAFF. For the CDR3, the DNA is TGTGCCACAAGCCCGGCCCTGTTCACTGAAGCTTTCTTT.

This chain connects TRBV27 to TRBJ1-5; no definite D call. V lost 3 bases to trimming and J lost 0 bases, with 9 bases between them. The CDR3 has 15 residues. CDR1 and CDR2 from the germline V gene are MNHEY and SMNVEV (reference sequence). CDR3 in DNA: TGTGCCAGCAGTTTGTTGCCCCCTAGCAATCAGCCCCAGCATTTT. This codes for CASSLLPPSNQPQHF.

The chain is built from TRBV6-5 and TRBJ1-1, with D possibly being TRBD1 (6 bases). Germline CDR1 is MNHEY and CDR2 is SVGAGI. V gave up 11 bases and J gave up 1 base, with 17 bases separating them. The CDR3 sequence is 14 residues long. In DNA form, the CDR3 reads TGTGCCGCGAGAGCCGGGACATGGAACACTGAAGCTTTCTTT. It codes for CAARAGTWNTEAFF.